This T cell receptor beta chain was identified in a study of T cells in Graves' hyperthyroidism and ophthalmopathy. Study background: It was at initial diagnosis, before any treatment, that peripheral blood was collected.

This clonotype occurred a few times. As yet, its antigen is unknown. Extraction of PBMCs used roughly 10 ml of fresh peripheral blood. Template material for amplifying TCR beta CDR3 regions consisted of RNA transcripts. HTBI primers were the set used in a first-round RT-PCR of the TCR CDR3. TCRdb itself ran the multiplex PCR reads through MiXCR, one entry per CDR3 protein. The sample consists of about 59,000 distinct CDR3 sequences, approximately 53% of them appearing once. Study findings and constraints: Most clonotypes that expanded in the thyroid above 0.001 also showed up in blood. Using 13 V-J features, a model discriminated ophthalmopathy from stable hyperthyroidism.

The sequence derives from an older woman with Graves' ophthalmopathy. The sequencing sample was made of blood.

The CDR3 nucleotides read TGTGCCAGCAGCGGAACCGGGACAGGGGAGTATAGCAATCAGCCCCAGCATTTT. Amino acids: CASSGTGTGEYSNQPQHF. The chain is built from TRBV9 and TRBJ1-5; TRBD1 agrees at 10 bases. Germline loops: CDR1 SGDLS, CDR2 YYNGEE. This CDR3 has 18 amino acids. V dropped 3 bases and J dropped 0; count of bases not matched to a gene: 9.